The 29 T cell receptor beta chains given below trace back to one sample, sequenced in a study of CD8+ T cells in alopecia areata. RNA was extracted and reverse transcribed into cDNA as the sequencing template. Profiling relied on immunoSEQ multiplex PCR, and the TCRdb table lists in-frame clones only, not all of them. The data contain about 140,000 clones, roughly 86% of them seen just once; the ten biggest clones take up around 14%. Specified treatment: oral pan-JAK inhibitor, 5-10 mg twice daily. Sequencing was performed on CD8+ T cells sorted from blood, taken at week 4, from a patient treated with tofacitinib. The receptors stem from a human donor with alopecia areata.

The chain joins TRBV6-5 to TRBJ2-1, with 11 bases identical to TRBD2. Trimming at V came to 2 bases and at J to 4 bases, leaving 4 bases not matched to a gene. The CDR3 runs to 16 residues. Germline lookup yields CDR1 MNHEY and CDR2 SVGAGI. As DNA, the CDR3 is TGTGCCAGCAGTTACGGGTCTAGCGGGGGGTACAATGAGCAGTTCTTC. Encoded protein: CASSYGSSGGYNEQFF.

This rearrangement joins TRBV11-1 to TRBJ1-2; perhaps TRBD1 as D (5 bases). Trimming left V 5 bases short and J 0 bases short, with 22 bases between. CDR1 is SGHAT and CDR2 is FQDESV in the germline V gene (reference sequence). The CDR3 totals 18 residues. The CDR3 DNA is TGTGCCAGCAGCCTGTCCCCCGGGAGAGGGGATCCTAACTATGGCTACACCTTC. It yields the protein CASSLSPGRGDPNYGYTF.

The chain recombines TRBV27 with TRBJ2-7; D is perhaps TRBD1 (5 bases). CDR1 is MNHEY, CDR2 SMNVEV, per germline (reference sequence). Between the trimmed V and J ends, which lost 6 bases and 0 bases, there was a span of 9 bases. The CDR3 is 13 residues long. The CDR3 loop is CASRQESSYEQYF. The CDR3 bases are TGTGCCAGCAGACAGGAGAGCTCCTACGAGCAGTACTTC.

The chain has TRBV5-1 and TRBJ1-2; 7 positions match TRBD1. This CDR3 comprises 12 residues. V dropped 4 bases and J dropped 8; count of bases not matched to a gene: 5. Germline V gene data show CDR1 as SGHRS and CDR2 as YFSETQ. The CDR3 spells CASSPGQEGYTF. As DNA, the CDR3 is TGCGCCAGCAGCCCAGGACAGGAAGGCTACACCTTC.

The chain has TRBV7-4 and TRBJ2-1; D is ambiguous. Looked up from germline, CDR1 is SGHVT and CDR2 is SQSDAQ. This CDR3 region has 13 residues. V lost 2 bases and J 2 bases, leaving 4 bases between the germline ends. The CDR3 protein is CASSLPPYNEQFF. CDR3 in DNA: TGTGCCAGCAGCTTACCTCCCTACAATGAGCAGTTCTTC.

This clone was seen once. The J gene is TRBJ1-6, the V gene TRBV9, with TRBD1 as a possible D gene (6 bases). V lost 5 bases to trimming and J lost 8 bases, with 17 bases between them. Germline CDR1 and CDR2: SGDLS and YYNGEE. The CDR3 is made up of 15 amino acids. The CDR3 nucleotides read TGTGCCAGCAGTGAAGGGGGGGGTAGTCATTCACCCCTCCACTTT. Amino acids: CASSEGGGSHSPLHF. Full variable domain (missing parts from reference TRBV9 and TRBJ1-6): DSGVTQTPKHLITATGQRVTLRCSPRSGDLSVYWYQQSLDQGLQFLIQYYNGEERAKGNILERFSAQQFPDLHSELNLSSLELGDSALYFCASSEGGGSHSPLHFGNGTRLTVT.

This rearrangement joins TRBV6-4 to TRBJ2-1, with D possibly being TRBD2 (6 bases). Trimming pared 5 bases from V and 2 bases from J, leaving 13 bases between. Germline CDR1 is MRHNA and CDR2 is SNTAGT. The CDR3 totals 15 residues. CDR3: CASSQSDYAYNEQFF. The DNA of the CDR3 is TGTGCCAGCAGTCAATCGGACTATGCCTACAATGAGCAGTTCTTC.

Points on this clone: This same CDR3 is encoded by further DNA sequences in the sample. The chain uses TRBV29-1 and TRBJ2-7; tentatively, D is TRBD2 (5 bases). Germline V gene data show CDR1 as SQVTM and CDR2 as ANQGSEA. V was clipped by 3 bases and J by 0 bases, with 9 bases between them. The CDR3 is made up of 13 amino acids. CDR3 coding DNA: TGCAGCGTTGAGAGTGGGAGCTCCTACGAGCAGTACTTC. Protein product: CSVESGSSYEQYF.

This CDR3 is CSVLLGDSNYEQYF. CDR3 nucleotide sequence: TGCAGCGTTCTCCTCGGGGACAGCAACTACGAGCAGTACTTC. The V call is TRBV29-1, the J call TRBJ2-7; the match to TRBD1 covers 7 bases. CDR1 is SQVTM, CDR2 ANQGSEA, per germline. With V trimmed by 5 bases and J by 3 bases, 10 bases remained unmatched. The CDR3 spans 14 residues.

This chain joins TRBV4-1 and TRBJ1-1; no definite D call. The CDR3 is 15 residues long. CDR1 and CDR2 from the germline V gene are MGHRA and YSYEKL. V was shortened by 0 bases and J by 2 bases, with 10 bases between the two germline ends. The CDR3 DNA sequence: TGCGCCAGCAGCCAAGATCGTCGGTTAAACACTGAAGCTTTCTTT. Its protein is CASSQDRRLNTEAFF.

The chain carries TRBV27 and TRBJ1-2; 10 bases are shared with TRBD1. Germline trimming cut 0 bases from V and 6 bases from J; bases unmatched to any gene: 1. Germline V lookup: CDR1 MNHEY, CDR2 SMNVEV (reference sequence). The CDR3 has 14 amino acids. The CDR3 DNA follows: TGTGCCAGCAGTTTATCGGGGACAGGGGATGGCTACACCTTC. Its translation is CASSLSGTGDGYTF.

This chain connects TRBV13 to TRBJ2-1; 7 nucleotides align to TRBD2. The CDR3 is 20 residues long. V lost 6 bases and J lost 2; bases outside the gene matches: 22. CDR1 and CDR2 from the germline V gene are PRHDT and FYEKMQ (reference sequence). The CDR3, as DNA: TGTGCCAGCAGTTTCCCTAGCGGACGCCAAGAACTATCCACCTACAATGAGCAGTTCTTC. This sequence encodes CASSFPSGRQELSTYNEQFF.

The rearrangement joins TRBV18 to TRBJ2-7, with a weak D call TRBD1 (5 bases). This CDR3 spans 14 amino acids. Per the germline V gene, CDR1 is KGHSH and CDR2 is LQKENI. V was pared by 10 bases and J by 3 bases, with 19 bases between. CDR3: CATIPQGRLYEQYF. Written as DNA, the CDR3 is TGTGCCACCATCCCCCAGGGTCGCCTCTACGAGCAGTACTTC.

J is TRBJ2-1 and V is TRBV29-1; D is unresolved. The CDR3 is made up of 11 amino acids. Trimming took 6 bases from V and 6 from J, leaving 9 bases between them. Germline V gives CDR1 SQVTM, CDR2 ANQGSEA. CDR3 bases: TGCAGCGTCCCCCAAGGCAATGAGCAGTTCTTC. Amino acid sequence: CSVPQGNEQFF.

This clone was picked up a small number of times. The rearrangement joins TRBV5-1 to TRBJ2-5, with 7 bases that match TRBD1. This CDR3 has 15 amino acids. Trimming at V came to 2 bases and at J to 4 bases, leaving 8 bases not matched to a gene. Germline CDR1 SGHRS, CDR2 YFSETQ. The CDR3 here is CASSFYTGDGETQYF. The CDR3 DNA follows: TGCGCCAGCAGCTTCTATACAGGGGACGGAGAGACCCAGTACTTC.

CDR3: CASSFPEEDEKLFF. The CDR3 bases are TGTGCCAGCAGCTTTCCGGAGGAAGATGAAAAACTGTTTTTT. The chain is built from TRBV7-9 and TRBJ1-4; D unresolved. V dropped 3 bases and J dropped 6 bases, with 11 bases sitting between them. The CDR3 is made up of 14 amino acids. Germline CDR1 SEHNR, CDR2 FQNEAQ (reference sequence).

The rearrangement joins TRBV29-1 to TRBJ2-7; possibly TRBD2 for D (5 bases). The CDR3 is 11 amino acids. CDR1 and CDR2 from the germline V gene are SQVTM and ANQGSEA. Trimming shortened V by 6 bases and J by 3 bases, and 9 bases separated the two germline ends. CDR3 loop: CSVRADYEQYF. The CDR3 nucleotides read TGCAGCGTCCGAGCGGACTACGAGCAGTACTTC.

The rearrangement joins TRBV4-2 to TRBJ2-2; no definite D call. The V end was cut by 0 bases, the J end by 6 bases, with 14 bases between. The germline gives CDR1 LGHNA, CDR2 YNFKEQ. CDR3 length: 16 residues. The CDR3 loop reads CASSQDRELTAGELFF. CDR3 nucleotides: TGTGCCAGCAGCCAAGATCGTGAGTTAACGGCCGGGGAGCTGTTTTTT.

Turning to this clone: Relative to the germline gene, one junction end is altered; a read error may explain this. The CDR3 nucleotides read TGCAGCGTCGAAGGACCCCTTGGTGCTGGGACCCAGTACTTC. It translates to CSVEGPLGAGTQYF. This chain connects TRBV29-1 to TRBJ2-5, with D unresolved. The CDR3 spans 14 residues. The germline V gene encodes CDR1 SQVTM and CDR2 ANQGSEA.

V usage is TRBV25-1 and J usage is TRBJ2-5; TRBD1 might be the D (6 bases). Trimming left V 3 bases short and J 3 bases short, with 20 bases between. The CDR3 sequence is 17 residues long. The germline V gene encodes CDR1 MGHDK and CDR2 SYGVNS. Written as DNA, the CDR3 is TGTGCCAGCAGTGAGAGGCGCGGCAGGGGTGTCAAAGAGACCCAGTACTTC. Protein: CASSERRGRGVKETQYF.

The chain carries TRBV6-4 and TRBJ1-6; D possibly corresponds to TRBD1 (5 bases). The V end was cut by 5 bases, the J end by 10 bases, with 18 bases between. This CDR3 is 15 amino acids long. Germline values: CDR1 MRHNA, CDR2 SNTAGT. The DNA of the CDR3 is TGTGCCAGCAGTAAAGACACGGCTTCAGGGTCACCCCTCCACTTT. This gives the protein CASSKDTASGSPLHF.

The V gene is TRBV6-6, the J gene TRBJ2-3; the D call may be TRBD1 or TRBD2 (5 bases each). V gave up 7 bases and J gave up 4 bases, with 12 bases separating them. The CDR3 totals 13 residues. CDR1 is MNHNY, CDR2 SVGAGI, per germline (reference sequence). CDR3 nucleotides: TGTGCCAGCAATGAGGGGAGTGCAGATACGCAGTATTTT. Its protein is CASNEGSADTQYF.

The chain recombines TRBV4-1 with TRBJ2-4; D is uncertain. From germline, CDR1 is MGHRA and CDR2 YSYEKL. Trimming took 1 base from V and 8 from J, leaving 6 bases between them. This CDR3 is built from 12 residues. CDR3 DNA sequence: TGCGCCAGCAGCCAAGGGAACGACATTCAGTACTTC. This sequence encodes CASSQGNDIQYF.

This clone was seen a single time. This rearrangement joins TRBV27 to TRBJ2-7; D is ambiguous. Trimming shortened V by 0 bases and J by 1 base, and 10 bases separated the two germline ends. CDR3 length: 15 amino acids. The germline V gene encodes CDR1 MNHEY and CDR2 SMNVEV (reference sequence). The DNA for the CDR3 is TGTGCCAGCAGTTTATCCGCGGATCCTTCCTACGAGCAGTACTTC. Amino acid sequence: CASSLSADPSYEQYF.

The rearrangement links TRBV29-1 to TRBJ2-1, with 7 bases aligning to TRBD2. CDR1 and CDR2 from the germline V gene are SQVTM and ANQGSEA. The CDR3 runs to 14 residues. V lost 5 bases, J lost 1 base, and 5 bases stayed unmatched. The CDR3, as DNA: TGCAGCGTTTTAGCGGGCCGATCCTACAATGAGCAGTTCTTC. Its translation is CSVLAGRSYNEQFF.

The CDR3 protein is CASSSYLGAVEQFF. CDR3 in DNA: TGCGCCAGCAGCTCCTACCTGGGTGCTGTTGAGCAGTTCTTC. The chain joins TRBV5-1 to TRBJ2-1; D gene uncertain. The CDR3 is 14 amino acids. V lost 3 bases, J lost 9 bases, and 16 bases lay in between. Germline CDR1 SGHRS, CDR2 YFSETQ.

The CDR3 sequence: CATSPAGQGDGYTF. The CDR3 region has the DNA TGTGCCACTTCCCCCGCGGGACAGGGAGATGGCTACACCTTC. The chain carries TRBV6-5 and TRBJ1-2, with 9 bases aligning to TRBD1. J was trimmed by 6 bases and V by 10 bases; bases with no gene match: 12. Germline CDR1 reads MNHEY; CDR2 reads SVGAGI. The CDR3 is 14 residues long.

The V and J genes are TRBV7-6 and TRBJ1-1; tentative D call: TRBD1 (6 bases). The CDR3 runs to 12 residues. Germline V lookup: CDR1 SGHVS, CDR2 FNYEAQ. V was shortened by 0 bases and J by 8 bases, with 7 bases between the two germline ends. The CDR3: CASSLAGQEAFF. The CDR3 DNA follows: TGTGCCAGCAGCTTAGCGGGACAAGAAGCTTTCTTT.

This clone showed up just once. CDR3 DNA sequence: TGCAGTGCTAGAGAAATGGATACGCAGTATTTT. Protein sequence: CSAREMDTQYF. The V and J genes are TRBV20-1 and TRBJ2-3; D not resolved. Trimming took 0 bases from V and 6 from J, leaving 4 bases between them. The CDR3 loop spans 11 amino acids. Germline assignment: CDR1 DFQATT and CDR2 SNEGSKA (reference sequence).